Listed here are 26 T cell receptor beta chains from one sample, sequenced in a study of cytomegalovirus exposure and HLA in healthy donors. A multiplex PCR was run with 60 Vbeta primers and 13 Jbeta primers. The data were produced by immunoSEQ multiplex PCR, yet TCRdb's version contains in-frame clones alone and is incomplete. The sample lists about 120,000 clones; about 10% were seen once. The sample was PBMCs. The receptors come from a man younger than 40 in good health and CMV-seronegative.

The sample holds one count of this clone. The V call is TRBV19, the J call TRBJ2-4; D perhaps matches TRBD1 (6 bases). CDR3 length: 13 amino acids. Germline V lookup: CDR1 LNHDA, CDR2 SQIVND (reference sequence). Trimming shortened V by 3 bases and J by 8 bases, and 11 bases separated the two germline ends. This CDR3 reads CASSIQGSDIQYF. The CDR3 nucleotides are TGTGCCAGTAGTATTCAGGGGTCGGACATTCAGTACTTC.

CDR3 in DNA: TGTGCCAGCAGCCCTAGGAGGGGCCACGACACCGGGGAGCTGTTTTTT. It specifies CASSPRRGHDTGELFF. This chain links TRBV6-4 with TRBJ2-2; a possible D gene is TRBD2 (6 bases). Deletions cut 6 bases from V and 3 bases from J, with 17 bases between. Germline V gene lookup returns CDR1 MRHNA and CDR2 SNTAGT. The CDR3 length is 16 residues.

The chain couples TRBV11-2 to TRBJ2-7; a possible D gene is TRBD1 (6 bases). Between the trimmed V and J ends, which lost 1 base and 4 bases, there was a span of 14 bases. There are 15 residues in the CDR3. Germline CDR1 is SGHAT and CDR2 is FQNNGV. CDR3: CASSLVQGLRYEQYF. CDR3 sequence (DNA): TGTGCCAGCAGCTTAGTACAGGGCCTAAGGTACGAGCAGTACTTC.

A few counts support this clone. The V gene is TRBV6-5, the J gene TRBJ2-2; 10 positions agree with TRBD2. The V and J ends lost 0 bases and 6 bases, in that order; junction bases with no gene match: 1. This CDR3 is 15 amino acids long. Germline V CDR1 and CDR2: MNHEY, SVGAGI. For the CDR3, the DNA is TGTGCCAGCAGTTACTCGAGCGGGGGGGCCGGGGAGCTGTTTTTT. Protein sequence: CASSYSSGGAGELFF.

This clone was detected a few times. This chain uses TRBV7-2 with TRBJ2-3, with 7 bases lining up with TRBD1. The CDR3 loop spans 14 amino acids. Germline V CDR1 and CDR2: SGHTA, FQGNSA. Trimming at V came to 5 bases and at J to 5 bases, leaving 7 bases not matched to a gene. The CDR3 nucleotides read TGTGCCAGCAGCCTCTACAGGGGTGGAGATACGCAGTATTTT. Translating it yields CASSLYRGGDTQYF. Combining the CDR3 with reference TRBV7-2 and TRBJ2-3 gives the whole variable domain GAGVSQSPSNKVTEKGKDVELRCDPISGHTALYWYRQSLGQGLEFLIYFQGNSAPDKSGLPSDRFSAERTGGSVSTLTIQRTQQEDSAVYLCASSLYRGGDTQYFGPGTRLTVL.

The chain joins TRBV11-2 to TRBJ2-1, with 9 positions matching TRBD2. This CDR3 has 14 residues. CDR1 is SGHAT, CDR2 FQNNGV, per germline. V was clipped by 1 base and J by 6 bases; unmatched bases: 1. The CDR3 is CASSLGGGANEQFF. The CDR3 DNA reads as TGTGCCAGCAGCTTAGGCGGGGGGGCCAATGAGCAGTTCTTC.

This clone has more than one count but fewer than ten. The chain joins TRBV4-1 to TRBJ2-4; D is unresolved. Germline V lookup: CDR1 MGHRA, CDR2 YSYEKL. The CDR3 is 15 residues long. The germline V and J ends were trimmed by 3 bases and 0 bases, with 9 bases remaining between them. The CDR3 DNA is TGCGCCAGCAGCCACCTCCTCCTAGCCAAAAACATTCAGTACTTC. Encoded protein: CASSHLLLAKNIQYF.

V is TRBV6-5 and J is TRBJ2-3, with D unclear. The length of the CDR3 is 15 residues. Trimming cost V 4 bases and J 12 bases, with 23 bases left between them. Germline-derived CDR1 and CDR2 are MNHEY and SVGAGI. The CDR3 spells CASSSPRLNRVHQYF. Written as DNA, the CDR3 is TGTGCCAGCAGTTCCCCCCGATTAAACAGAGTCCATCAGTATTTT.

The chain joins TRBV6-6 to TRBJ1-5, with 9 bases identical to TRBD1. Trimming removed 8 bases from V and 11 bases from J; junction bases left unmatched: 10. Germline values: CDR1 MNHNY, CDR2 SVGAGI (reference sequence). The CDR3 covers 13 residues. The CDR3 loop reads CASSSGTGFTQHF. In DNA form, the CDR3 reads TGTGCCAGCTCCTCCGGGACAGGGTTTACCCAGCATTTT.

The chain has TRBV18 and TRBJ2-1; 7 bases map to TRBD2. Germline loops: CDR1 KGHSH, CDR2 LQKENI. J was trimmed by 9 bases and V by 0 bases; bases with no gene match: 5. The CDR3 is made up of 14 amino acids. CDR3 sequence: CASSPPPGRGEQFF. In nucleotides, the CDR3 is TGTGCCAGCTCACCACCTCCAGGGAGGGGTGAGCAGTTCTTC.

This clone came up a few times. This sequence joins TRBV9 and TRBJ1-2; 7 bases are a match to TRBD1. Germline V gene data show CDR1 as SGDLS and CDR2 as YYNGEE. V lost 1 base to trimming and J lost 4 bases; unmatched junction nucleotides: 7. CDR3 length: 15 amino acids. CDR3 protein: CASSVRTGYLYGYTF. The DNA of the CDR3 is TGTGCCAGCAGCGTACGGACAGGTTATCTCTATGGCTACACCTTC.

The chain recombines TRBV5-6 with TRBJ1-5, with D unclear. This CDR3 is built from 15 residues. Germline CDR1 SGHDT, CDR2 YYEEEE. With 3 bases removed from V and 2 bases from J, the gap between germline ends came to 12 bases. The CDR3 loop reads CASSWGGKGNQPQHF. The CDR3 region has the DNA TGTGCCAGCAGCTGGGGAGGGAAGGGCAATCAGCCCCAGCATTTT.

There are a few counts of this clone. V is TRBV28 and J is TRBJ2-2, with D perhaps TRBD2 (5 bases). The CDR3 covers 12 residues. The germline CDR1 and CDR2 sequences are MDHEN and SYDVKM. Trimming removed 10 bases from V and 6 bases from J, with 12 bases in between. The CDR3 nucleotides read TGTGCCACTAGGAGGCGGGCCGGGGAGCTGTTTTTT. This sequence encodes CATRRRAGELFF.

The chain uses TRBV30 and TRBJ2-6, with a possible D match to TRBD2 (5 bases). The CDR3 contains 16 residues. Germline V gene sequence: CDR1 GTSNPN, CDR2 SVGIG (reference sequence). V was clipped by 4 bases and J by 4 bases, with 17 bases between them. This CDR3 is CAWNTPLEAGANVLTF. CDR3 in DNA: TGTGCCTGGAATACTCCTCTGGAGGCAGGGGCCAACGTCCTGACTTTC.

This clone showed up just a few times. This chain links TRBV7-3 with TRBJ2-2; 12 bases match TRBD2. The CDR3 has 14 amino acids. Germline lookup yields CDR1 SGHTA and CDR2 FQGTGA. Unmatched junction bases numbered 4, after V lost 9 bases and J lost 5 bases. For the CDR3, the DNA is TGTGCCAGTTCGACTAGCGGGAGTACCGGGGAGCTGTTTTTT. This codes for CASSTSGSTGELFF.

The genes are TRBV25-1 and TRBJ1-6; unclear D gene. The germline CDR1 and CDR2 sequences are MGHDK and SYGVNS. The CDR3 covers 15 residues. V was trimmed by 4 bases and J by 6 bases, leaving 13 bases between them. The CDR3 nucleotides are TGTGCCAGCAGTGCGATCCGGACTCCTAATTCACCCCTCCACTTT. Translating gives CASSAIRTPNSPLHF. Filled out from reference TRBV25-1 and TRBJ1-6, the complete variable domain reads EADIYQTPRYLVIGTGKKITLECSQTMGHDKMYWYQQDPGMELHLIHYSYGVNSTEKGDLSSESTVSRIRTEHFPLTLESARPSHTSQYLCASSAIRTPNSPLHFGNGTRLTVT.

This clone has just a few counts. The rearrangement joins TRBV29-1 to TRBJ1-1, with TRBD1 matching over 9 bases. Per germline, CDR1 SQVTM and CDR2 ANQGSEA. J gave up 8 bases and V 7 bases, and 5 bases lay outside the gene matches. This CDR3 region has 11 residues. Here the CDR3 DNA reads TGCAGCGGCCGACAGGGGGGAGAAGCTTTCTTT. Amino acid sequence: CSGRQGGEAFF.

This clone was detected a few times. The CDR3 region is CASSLEKITGWAEAFF. The CDR3 DNA reads as TGTGCCAGCAGCTTAGAGAAGATTACAGGGTGGGCTGAAGCTTTCTTT. The rearrangement joins TRBV7-2 to TRBJ1-1, with TRBD1 as a possible D gene (6 bases). CDR1 and CDR2 (germline): SGHTA, FQGNSA. The CDR3 totals 16 residues. Trimming took 1 base from V and 6 from J, leaving 18 bases between them.

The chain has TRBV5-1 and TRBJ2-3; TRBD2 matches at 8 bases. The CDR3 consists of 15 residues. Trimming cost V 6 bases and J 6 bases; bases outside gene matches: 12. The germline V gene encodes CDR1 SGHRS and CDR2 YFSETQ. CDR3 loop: CASTQSGGRSDTQYF. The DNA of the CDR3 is TGCGCCAGCACCCAAAGCGGGGGCCGCTCCGATACGCAGTATTTT.

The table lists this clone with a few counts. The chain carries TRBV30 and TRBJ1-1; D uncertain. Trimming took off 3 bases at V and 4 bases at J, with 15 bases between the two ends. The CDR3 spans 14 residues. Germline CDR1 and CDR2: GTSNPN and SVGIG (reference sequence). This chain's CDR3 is CAWRTPSMTTEAFF. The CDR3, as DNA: TGTGCCTGGAGGACTCCATCAATGACCACTGAAGCTTTCTTT. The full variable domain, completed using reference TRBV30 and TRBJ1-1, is SQTIHQWPATLVQPVGSPLSLECTVEGTSNPNLYWYRQAAGRGLQLLFYSVGIGQISSEVPQNLSASRPQDRQFILSSKKLLLSDSGFYLCAWRTPSMTTEAFFGQGTRLTVV.

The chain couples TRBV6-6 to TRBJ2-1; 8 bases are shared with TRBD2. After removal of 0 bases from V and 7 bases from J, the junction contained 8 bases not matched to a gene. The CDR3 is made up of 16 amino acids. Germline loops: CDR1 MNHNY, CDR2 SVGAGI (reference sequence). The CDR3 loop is CASSYSSGRAGNEQFF. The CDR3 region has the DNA TGTGCCAGCAGTTACTCGTCCGGGAGGGCCGGAAATGAGCAGTTCTTC.

The CDR3 region has the DNA TGTGCCAGCAGCTCTTCCGCGGGAGTCTACAATGAGCAGTTCTTC. Amino acid sequence: CASSSSAGVYNEQFF. J is TRBJ2-1 and V is TRBV11-2, with TRBD2 matching over 7 bases. The CDR3 is made up of 15 amino acids. CDR1 and CDR2 from the germline V gene are SGHAT and FQNNGV. Trimming removed 4 bases from V and 3 bases from J; junction bases left unmatched: 6. The full variable domain, with the rest looked up from reference TRBV11-2 and TRBJ2-1, is EAGVAQSPRYKIIEKRQSVAFWCNPISGHATLYWYQQILGQGPKLLIQFQNNGVVDDSQLPKDRFSAERLKGVDSTLKIQPAKLEDSAVYLCASSSSAGVYNEQFFGPGTRLTVL.

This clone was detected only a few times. This CDR3 is CASSITGQGLGGYTF. The CDR3 DNA is TGTGCCAGTAGTATAACGGGACAGGGGCTCGGTGGCTACACCTTC. The V call is TRBV19, the J call TRBJ1-2, with TRBD1 matching over 10 bases. The CDR3 length is 15 residues. CDR1 LNHDA and CDR2 SQIVND come from the germline V gene (reference sequence). V was clipped by 2 bases and J by 7 bases; unmatched bases: 7.

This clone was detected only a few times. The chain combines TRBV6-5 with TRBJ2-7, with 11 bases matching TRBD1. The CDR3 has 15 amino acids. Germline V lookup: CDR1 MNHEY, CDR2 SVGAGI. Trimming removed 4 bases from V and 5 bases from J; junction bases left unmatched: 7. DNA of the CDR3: TGTGCCAGCAGTTCCTCTCGGACAGGGGGCCACGAGCAGTACTTC. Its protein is CASSSSRTGGHEQYF.

Here the CDR3 reads CASSLWGQGAGTEAFF. For the CDR3, the DNA is TGTGCCAGCAGTTTGTGGGGACAGGGGGCCGGCACTGAAGCTTTCTTT. The rearrangement uses TRBV28 and TRBJ1-1, with 12 bases aligning to TRBD1. V shed 3 bases, J shed 4 bases, and the junction held 6 bases outside the gene matches. Per the germline V gene, CDR1 is MDHEN and CDR2 is SYDVKM. This CDR3 spans 16 amino acids.

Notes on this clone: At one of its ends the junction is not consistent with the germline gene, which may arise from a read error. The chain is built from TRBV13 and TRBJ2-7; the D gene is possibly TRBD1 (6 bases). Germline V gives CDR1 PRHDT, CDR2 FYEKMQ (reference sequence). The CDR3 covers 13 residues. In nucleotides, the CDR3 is TGTGCCAGCAGCCCCGGGACAACCTATGAGCAGTACTTC. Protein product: CASSPGTTYEQYF.